This record covers a single TCR beta chain. The antigen is not known. The data were obtained in a study of T cell responses to AZD1222 COVID-19 vaccine. The assay was immunoSEQ multiplex PCR, and TCRdb's table has in-frame clones only and misses some. The table includes approximately 73,000 clones, 82% detected once. Looked up from germline, CDR1 is LNHDA and CDR2 is SQIVND (reference sequence). The CDR3 loop spans 14 amino acids. The V end was cut by 7 bases, the J end by 1 base, with 13 bases between. Findings and caveats of the study: Nearly half of the spike-specific TCRs reportedly recognize variant regions that carry no mutations. Spike-specific TCR depth and breadth grew after two AZD1222 doses. The span of vaccine-associated CD4 TCRs extended across spike, with dominance at 160-218 and 743-854.

The chain links TRBV19 to TRBJ1-1, with D possibly TRBD1 on 6 matching bases. The sequences come from peripheral blood, collected on day 0 of AZD1222 vaccination. The source is an adult in good health. The CDR3 DNA sequence: TGTGCCAGTACCTTGCCAGGGGCGAACACTGAAGCTTTCTTT. Encoded protein: CASTLPGANTEAFF.